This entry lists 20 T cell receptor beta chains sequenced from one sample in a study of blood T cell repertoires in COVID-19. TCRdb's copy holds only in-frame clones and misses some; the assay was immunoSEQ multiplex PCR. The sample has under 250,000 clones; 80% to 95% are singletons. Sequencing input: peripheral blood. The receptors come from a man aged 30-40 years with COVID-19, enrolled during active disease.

The CDR3 loop is CATSQSGFLWPQHF. The CDR3 DNA reads as TGTGCCACCAGTCAATCAGGTTTTTTATGGCCCCAGCATTTT. The genes are TRBV24-1 and TRBJ1-5; D not certain. CDR3 length equals 14 residues. Deletions cut 6 bases from V and 9 bases from J, with 17 bases between. Per the germline V gene, CDR1 is KGHDR and CDR2 is SFDVKD.

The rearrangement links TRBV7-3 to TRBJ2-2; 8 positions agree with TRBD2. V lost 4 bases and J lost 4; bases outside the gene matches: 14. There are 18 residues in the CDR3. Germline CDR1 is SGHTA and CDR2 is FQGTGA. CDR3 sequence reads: CASSSEPGGARVTGELFF. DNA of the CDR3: TGTGCCAGCAGCTCAGAGCCCGGGGGGGCACGGGTCACCGGGGAGCTGTTTTTT.

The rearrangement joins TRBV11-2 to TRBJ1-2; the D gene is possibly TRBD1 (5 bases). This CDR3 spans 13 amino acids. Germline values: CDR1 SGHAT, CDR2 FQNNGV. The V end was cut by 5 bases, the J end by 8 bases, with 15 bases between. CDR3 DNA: TGTGCCAGCAGCCCGCCAGGGTACGAAGGCTACACCTTC. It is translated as CASSPPGYEGYTF.

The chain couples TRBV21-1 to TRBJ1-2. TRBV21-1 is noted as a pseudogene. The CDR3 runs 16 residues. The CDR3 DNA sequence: TGTGCCAGCAGCAAAGAGGAGGCAGGTTTTTTTTATGGCTACACCTTC. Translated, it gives CASSKEEAGFFYGYTF.

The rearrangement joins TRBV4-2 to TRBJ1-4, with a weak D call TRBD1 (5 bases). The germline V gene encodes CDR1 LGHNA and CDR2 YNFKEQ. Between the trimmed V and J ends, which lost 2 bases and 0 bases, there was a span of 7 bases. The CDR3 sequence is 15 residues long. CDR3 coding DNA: TGTGCCAGCAGCCAATCGGGGGCAACTAATGAAAAACTGTTTTTT. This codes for CASSQSGATNEKLFF.

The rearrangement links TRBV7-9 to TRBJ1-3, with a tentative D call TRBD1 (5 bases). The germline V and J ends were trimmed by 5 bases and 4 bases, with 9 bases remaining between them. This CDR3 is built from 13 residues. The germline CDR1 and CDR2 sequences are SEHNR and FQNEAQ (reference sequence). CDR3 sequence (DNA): TGTGCCAGCAGCCTCAGACAGGGAAACACCATATATTTT. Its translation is CASSLRQGNTIYF. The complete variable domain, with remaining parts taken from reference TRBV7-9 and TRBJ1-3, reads DTGVSQNPRHKITKRGQNVTFRCDPISEHNRLYWYRQTLGQGPEFLTYFQNEAQLEKSRLLSDRFSAERPKGSFSTLEIQRTEQGDSAMYLCASSLRQGNTIYFGEGSWLTVV.

The CDR3 sequence is CSARTASNQPQHF. In nucleotides, the CDR3 is TGCAGCGCGCGGACAGCAAGCAATCAGCCCCAGCATTTT. The chain combines TRBV29-1 with TRBJ1-5, with D perhaps TRBD1 (6 bases). The CDR3 length is 13 residues. V lost 7 bases to trimming and J lost 1 base, with 11 bases between them. Germline V gene sequence: CDR1 SQVTM, CDR2 ANQGSEA.

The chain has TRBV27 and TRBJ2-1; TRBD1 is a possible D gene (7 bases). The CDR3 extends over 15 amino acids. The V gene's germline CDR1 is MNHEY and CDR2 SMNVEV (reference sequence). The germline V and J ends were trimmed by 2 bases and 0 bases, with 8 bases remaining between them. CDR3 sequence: CASSLQGGSYNEQFF. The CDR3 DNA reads TGTGCCAGCAGTTTACAGGGGGGCTCCTACAATGAGCAGTTCTTC.

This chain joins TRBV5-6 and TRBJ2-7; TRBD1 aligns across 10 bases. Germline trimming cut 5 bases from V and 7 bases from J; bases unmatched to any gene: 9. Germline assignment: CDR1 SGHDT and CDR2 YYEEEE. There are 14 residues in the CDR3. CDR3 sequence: CASSPGTGVGEQYF. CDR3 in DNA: TGTGCCAGCAGTCCCGGGACAGGGGTAGGGGAGCAGTACTTC.

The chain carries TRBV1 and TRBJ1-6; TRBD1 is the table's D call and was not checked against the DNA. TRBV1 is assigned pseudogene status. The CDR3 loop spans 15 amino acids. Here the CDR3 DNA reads TGCACCAGCAGCCCCCCCCAGGTAGGCCATTCACCCCTCCACTTT. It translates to CTSSPPQVGHSPLHF.

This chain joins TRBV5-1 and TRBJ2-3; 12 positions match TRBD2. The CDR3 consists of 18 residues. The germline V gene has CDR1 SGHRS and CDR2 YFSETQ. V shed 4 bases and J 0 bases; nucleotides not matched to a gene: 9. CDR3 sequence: CASSPGRLAGVSTDTQYF. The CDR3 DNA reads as TGCGCCAGCAGCCCCGGACGACTAGCGGGGGTGAGCACAGATACGCAGTATTTT.

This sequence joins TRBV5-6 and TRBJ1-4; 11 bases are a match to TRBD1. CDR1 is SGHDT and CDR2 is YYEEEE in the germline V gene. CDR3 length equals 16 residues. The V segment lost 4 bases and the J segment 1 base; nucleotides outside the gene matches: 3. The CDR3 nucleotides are TGTGCCAGCAGCCCGGGACAGGGGGTAACTAATGAAAAACTGTTTTTT. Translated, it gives CASSPGQGVTNEKLFF.

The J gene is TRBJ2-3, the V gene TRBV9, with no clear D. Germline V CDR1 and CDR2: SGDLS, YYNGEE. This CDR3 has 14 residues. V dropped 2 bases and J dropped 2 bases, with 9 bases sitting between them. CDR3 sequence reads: CASSVHEFTDTQYF. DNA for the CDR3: TGTGCCAGCAGCGTCCACGAGTTCACAGATACGCAGTATTTT.

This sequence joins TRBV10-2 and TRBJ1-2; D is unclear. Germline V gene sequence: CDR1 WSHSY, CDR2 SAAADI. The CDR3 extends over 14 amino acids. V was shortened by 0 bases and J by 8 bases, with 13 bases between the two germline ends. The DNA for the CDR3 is TGCGCCAGCAGTGAGTCTCGACTTGGGAGCGGCTACACCTTC. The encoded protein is CASSESRLGSGYTF.

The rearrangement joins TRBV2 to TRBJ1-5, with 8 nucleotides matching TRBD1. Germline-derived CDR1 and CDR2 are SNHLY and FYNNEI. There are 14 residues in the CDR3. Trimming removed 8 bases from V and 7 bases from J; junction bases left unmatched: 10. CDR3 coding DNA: TGTGCCAGCGGAAGTCCGACAGGGGTGCAGCCCCAGCATTTT. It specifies CASGSPTGVQPQHF.

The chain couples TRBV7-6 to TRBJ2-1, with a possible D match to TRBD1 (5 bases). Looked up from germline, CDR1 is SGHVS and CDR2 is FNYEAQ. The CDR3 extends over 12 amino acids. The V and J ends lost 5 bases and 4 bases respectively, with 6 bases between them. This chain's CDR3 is CASSGAYNEQFF. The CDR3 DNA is TGTGCCAGCAGCGGGGCATACAATGAGCAGTTCTTC.

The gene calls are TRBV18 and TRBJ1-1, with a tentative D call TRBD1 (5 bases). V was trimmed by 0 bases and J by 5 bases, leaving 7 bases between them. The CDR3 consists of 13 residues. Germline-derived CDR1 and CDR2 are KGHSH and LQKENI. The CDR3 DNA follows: TGTGCCAGCTCACCACCGGACACGACTGAAGCTTTCTTT. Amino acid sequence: CASSPPDTTEAFF.

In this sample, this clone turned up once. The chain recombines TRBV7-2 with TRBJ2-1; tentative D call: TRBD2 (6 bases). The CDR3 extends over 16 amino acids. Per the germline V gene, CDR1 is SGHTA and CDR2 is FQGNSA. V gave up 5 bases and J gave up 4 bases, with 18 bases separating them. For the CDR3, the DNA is TGTGCCAGCAGCCCGTCAGCGGGTACACCGTACAATGAGCAGTTCTTC. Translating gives CASSPSAGTPYNEQFF.

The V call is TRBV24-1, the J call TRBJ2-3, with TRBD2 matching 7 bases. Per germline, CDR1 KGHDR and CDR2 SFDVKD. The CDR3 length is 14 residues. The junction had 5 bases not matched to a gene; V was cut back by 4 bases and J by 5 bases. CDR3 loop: CATSDRLAEDTQYF. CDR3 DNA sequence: TGTGCCACCAGTGACCGACTAGCCGAAGATACGCAGTATTTT.

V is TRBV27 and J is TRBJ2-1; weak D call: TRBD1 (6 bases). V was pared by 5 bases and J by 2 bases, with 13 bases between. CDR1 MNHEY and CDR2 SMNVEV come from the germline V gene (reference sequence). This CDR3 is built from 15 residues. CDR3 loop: CASSGDRYTYNEQFF. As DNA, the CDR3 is TGTGCCAGCAGTGGAGACAGGTATACCTACAATGAGCAGTTCTTC.